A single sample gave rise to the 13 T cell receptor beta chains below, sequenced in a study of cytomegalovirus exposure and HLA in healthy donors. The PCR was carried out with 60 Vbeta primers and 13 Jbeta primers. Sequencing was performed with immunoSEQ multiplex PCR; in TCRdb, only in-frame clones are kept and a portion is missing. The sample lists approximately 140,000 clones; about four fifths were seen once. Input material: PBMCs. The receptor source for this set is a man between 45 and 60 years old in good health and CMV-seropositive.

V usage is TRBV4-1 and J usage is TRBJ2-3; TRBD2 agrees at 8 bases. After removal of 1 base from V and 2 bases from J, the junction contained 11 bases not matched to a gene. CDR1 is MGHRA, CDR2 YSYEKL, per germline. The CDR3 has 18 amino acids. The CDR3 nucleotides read TGCGCCAGCAGCCAAGTGGTTGTCCAGCGGGAGCCCACAGATACGCAGTATTTT. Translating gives CASSQVVVQREPTDTQYF.

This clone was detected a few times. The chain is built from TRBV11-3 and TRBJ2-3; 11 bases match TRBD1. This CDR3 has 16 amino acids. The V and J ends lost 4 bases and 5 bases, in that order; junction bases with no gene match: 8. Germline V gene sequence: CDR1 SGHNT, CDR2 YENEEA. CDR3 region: CASSSTWTGGRDTQYF. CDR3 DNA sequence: TGTGCCAGCAGCTCTACATGGACAGGGGGCAGAGATACGCAGTATTTT.

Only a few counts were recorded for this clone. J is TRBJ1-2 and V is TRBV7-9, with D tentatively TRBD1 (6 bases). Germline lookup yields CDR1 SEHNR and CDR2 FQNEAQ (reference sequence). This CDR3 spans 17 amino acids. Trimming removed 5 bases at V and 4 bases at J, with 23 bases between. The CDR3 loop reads CASSLGGAQDLSYGYTF. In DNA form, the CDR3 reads TGTGCCAGCAGCCTTGGGGGGGCCCAAGATTTGAGCTATGGCTACACCTTC.

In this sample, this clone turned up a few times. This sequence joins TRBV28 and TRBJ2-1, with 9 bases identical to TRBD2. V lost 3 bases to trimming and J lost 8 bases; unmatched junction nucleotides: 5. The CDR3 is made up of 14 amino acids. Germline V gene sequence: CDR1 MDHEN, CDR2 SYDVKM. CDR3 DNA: TGTGCCAGCAGTTTTGCTAGCGGGAAATATGAGCAGTTCTTC. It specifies CASSFASGKYEQFF.

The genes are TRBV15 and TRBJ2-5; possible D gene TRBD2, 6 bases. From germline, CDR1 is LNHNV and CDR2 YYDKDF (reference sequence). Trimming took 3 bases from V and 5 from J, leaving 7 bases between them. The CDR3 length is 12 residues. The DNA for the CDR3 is TGTGCCACCAGCAGGGACTATGAGACCCAGTACTTC. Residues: CATSRDYETQYF.

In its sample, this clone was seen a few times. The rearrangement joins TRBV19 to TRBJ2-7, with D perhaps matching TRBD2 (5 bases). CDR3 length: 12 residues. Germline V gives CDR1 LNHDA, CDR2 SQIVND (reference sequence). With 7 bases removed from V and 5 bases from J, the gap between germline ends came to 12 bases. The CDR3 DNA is TGTGCCAGTAAGGAGGATCTGGACGAGCAGTACTTC. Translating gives CASKEDLDEQYF.

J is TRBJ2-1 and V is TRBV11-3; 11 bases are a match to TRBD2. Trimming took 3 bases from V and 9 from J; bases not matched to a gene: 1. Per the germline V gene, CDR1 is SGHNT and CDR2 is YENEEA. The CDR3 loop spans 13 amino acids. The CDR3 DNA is TGTGCCAGCAGCTTTAGCGGGAGGGGTGAGCAGTTCTTC. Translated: CASSFSGRGEQFF.

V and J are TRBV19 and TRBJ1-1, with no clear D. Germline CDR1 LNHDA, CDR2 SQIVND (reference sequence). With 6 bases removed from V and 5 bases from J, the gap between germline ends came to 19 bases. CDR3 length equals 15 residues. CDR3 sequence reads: CASRTPWLGGTEAFF. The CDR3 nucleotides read TGTGCCAGTAGAACCCCCTGGCTGGGAGGGACTGAAGCTTTCTTT. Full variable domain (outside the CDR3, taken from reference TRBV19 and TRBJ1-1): DGGITQSPKYLFRKEGQNVTLSCEQNLNHDAMYWYRQDPGQGLRLIYYSQIVNDFQKGDIAEGYSVSREKKESFPLTVTSAQKNPTAFYLCASRTPWLGGTEAFFGQGTRLTVV.

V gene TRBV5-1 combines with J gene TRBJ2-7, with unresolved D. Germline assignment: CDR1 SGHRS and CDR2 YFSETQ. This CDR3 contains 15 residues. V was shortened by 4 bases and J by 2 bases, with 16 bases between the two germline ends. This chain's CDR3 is CASSPPLGLAYEQYF. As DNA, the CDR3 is TGCGCCAGCAGCCCCCCCCTCGGGTTAGCCTACGAGCAGTACTTC.

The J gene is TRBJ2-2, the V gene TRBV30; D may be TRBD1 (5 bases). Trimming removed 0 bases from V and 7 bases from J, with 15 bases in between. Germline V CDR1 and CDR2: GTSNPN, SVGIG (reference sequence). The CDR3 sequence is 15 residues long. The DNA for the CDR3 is TGTGCCTGGAGTGTAAGCAGGGCCTCCCACGGGGAGCTGTTTTTT. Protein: CAWSVSRASHGELFF.

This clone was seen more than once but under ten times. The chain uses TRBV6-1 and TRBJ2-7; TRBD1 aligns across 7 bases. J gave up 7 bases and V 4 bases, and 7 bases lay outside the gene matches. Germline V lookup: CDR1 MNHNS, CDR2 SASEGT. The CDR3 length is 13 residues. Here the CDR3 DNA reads TGTGCCAGCAGTGGGCAGGGGGTAGGGGAGCAGTACTTC. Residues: CASSGQGVGEQYF.

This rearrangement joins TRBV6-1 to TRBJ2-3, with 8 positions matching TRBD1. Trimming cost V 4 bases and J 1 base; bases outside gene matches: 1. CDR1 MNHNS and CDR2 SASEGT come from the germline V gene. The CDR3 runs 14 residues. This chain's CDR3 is CASSVQGGTDTQYF. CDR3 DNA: TGTGCCAGCAGTGTACAGGGGGGCACAGATACGCAGTATTTT.

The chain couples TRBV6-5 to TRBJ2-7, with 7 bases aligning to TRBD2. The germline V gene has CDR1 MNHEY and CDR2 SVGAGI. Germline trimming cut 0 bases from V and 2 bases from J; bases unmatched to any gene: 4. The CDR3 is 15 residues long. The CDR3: CASSYSTSYPYEQYF. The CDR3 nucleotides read TGTGCCAGCAGTTACTCGACTAGCTACCCCTACGAGCAGTACTTC.